The 25 T cell receptor beta chains below come from one sample, sequenced in a study of cytomegalovirus exposure and HLA in healthy donors. It was with 60 Vbeta and 13 Jbeta primers that the PCR ran. Sequencing was performed with immunoSEQ multiplex PCR; in TCRdb, only in-frame clones are kept and a portion is missing. The specimen's table records around 70,000 clones. Sequenced sample: PBMCs. These TCRs come from a female donor in good health and CMV-seropositive.

The chain combines TRBV19 with TRBJ2-7; 7 nucleotides align to TRBD2. The germline CDR1 and CDR2 sequences are LNHDA and SQIVND (reference sequence). The CDR3 is 16 amino acids. V lost 3 bases and J lost 4; bases outside the gene matches: 12. The DNA for the CDR3 is TGTGCCAGTAGTATGCGAAAGGAGCGGGGCGATTACGAGCAGTACTTC. This gives the protein CASSMRKERGDYEQYF.

The V and J genes are TRBV7-6 and TRBJ2-1, with 9 bases aligning to TRBD1. Germline-derived CDR1 and CDR2 are SGHVS and FNYEAQ. The CDR3 is 15 amino acids. V shed 6 bases and J 4 bases; nucleotides not matched to a gene: 7. The CDR3 region has the DNA TGTGCCAGCAGTCTTACAGGGGGCCCATACAATGAGCAGTTCTTC. It is translated as CASSLTGGPYNEQFF.

This chain joins TRBV6-5 and TRBJ2-7; possibly TRBD1 for D (5 bases). V was trimmed by 6 bases and J by 2 bases, leaving 11 bases between them. This CDR3 comprises 13 residues. Germline V gives CDR1 MNHEY, CDR2 SVGAGI. CDR3 nucleotides: TGTGCCAGCAGCCACGACAGAGCCTACGAGCAGTACTTC. It translates to CASSHDRAYEQYF.

The chain employs TRBV7-9 and TRBJ1-6, with D perhaps matching TRBD1 (5 bases). Germline V gene sequence: CDR1 SEHNR, CDR2 FQNEAQ (reference sequence). V was cut by 1 base and J by 10 bases, with 8 bases left in between. The CDR3 is made up of 13 amino acids. The DNA of the CDR3 is TGTGCCAGCAGCTTAGTGGGGGGATCACCCCTCCACTTT. This codes for CASSLVGGSPLHF.

The chain has TRBV29-1 and TRBJ2-3; a possible D gene is TRBD2 (5 bases). CDR1 and CDR2 from the germline V gene are SQVTM and ANQGSEA. CDR3 length: 14 residues. Trimming removed 2 bases from V and 4 bases from J, with 13 bases in between. The CDR3 DNA is TGCAGCGTTGAAACGATCGGGGTAGCAGATACGCAGTATTTT. Translating it yields CSVETIGVADTQYF.

The chain couples TRBV11-2 to TRBJ2-1; 7 nucleotides align to TRBD2. V trimming: 2 bases; J trimming: 5 bases; junction bases outside the gene matches: 15. Germline values: CDR1 SGHAT, CDR2 FQNNGV. The CDR3 covers 18 residues. CDR3 region: CASSLHTTASGVNNEQFF. Written as DNA, the CDR3 is TGTGCCAGCAGCTTACATACGACAGCGAGCGGGGTAAACAATGAGCAGTTCTTC. Full variable domain (remainder filled in from reference TRBV11-2 and TRBJ2-1): EAGVAQSPRYKIIEKRQSVAFWCNPISGHATLYWYQQILGQGPKLLIQFQNNGVVDDSQLPKDRFSAERLKGVDSTLKIQPAKLEDSAVYLCASSLHTTASGVNNEQFFGPGTRLTVL.

DNA for the CDR3: TGCAGCGTTGGACAGAACGTGTACGAGCAGTACTTC. This translates into CSVGQNVYEQYF. The genes are TRBV29-1 and TRBJ2-7, with D maybe TRBD1 (5 bases). Germline loops: CDR1 SQVTM, CDR2 ANQGSEA. V was pared by 4 bases and J by 4 bases, with 11 bases between. This CDR3 comprises 12 residues.

The genes are TRBV6-5 and TRBJ2-7, with D perhaps matching TRBD2 (6 bases). V lost 5 bases, J lost 3 bases, and 14 bases lay in between. The CDR3 contains 14 residues. Germline CDR1 reads MNHEY; CDR2 reads SVGAGI. CDR3 in amino acids: CASSQGGNYYEQYF. CDR3 DNA sequence: TGTGCCAGCAGTCAGGGAGGAAACTACTACGAGCAGTACTTC.

This chain connects TRBV11-3 to TRBJ1-1; TRBD1 might be the D (6 bases). There are 14 residues in the CDR3. The V gene lost 5 bases and the J gene lost 5 bases, with 15 bases spanning the gap. The germline CDR1 and CDR2 sequences are SGHNT and YENEEA. The CDR3 sequence is CASSEAGVLTEAFF. DNA for the CDR3: TGTGCCAGCAGCGAGGCAGGGGTTTTGACTGAAGCTTTCTTT.

This rearrangement joins TRBV4-3 to TRBJ1-2, with 7 bases fitting TRBD1. Per germline, CDR1 LGHNA and CDR2 YSLEER. The CDR3 is made up of 13 amino acids. The J segment lost 8 bases and the V segment lost 2 bases, leaving 5 bases of the junction unmatched. CDR3 residues: CASSQRTGDGYTF. CDR3 sequence (DNA): TGCGCCAGCAGCCAACGAACAGGGGACGGCTACACCTTC.

The chain carries TRBV5-1 and TRBJ2-5, with 9 positions matching TRBD1. Unmatched junction bases numbered 9, after V lost 4 bases and J lost 2 bases. This CDR3 has 16 amino acids. The germline CDR1 and CDR2 sequences are SGHRS and YFSETQ. The CDR3 DNA follows: TGCGCCAGCAGCGTAGCTGACAGGGGGAAGCAAGAGACCCAGTACTTC. It translates to CASSVADRGKQETQYF.

The chain combines TRBV18 with TRBJ2-7; D call uncertain. Trimming shortened V by 3 bases and J by 0 bases, and 12 bases separated the two germline ends. The length of the CDR3 is 15 residues. CDR1 and CDR2 (germline): KGHSH, LQKENI. CDR3 loop: CASSPGATASYEQYF. In nucleotides, the CDR3 is TGTGCCAGCTCACCCGGAGCCACTGCCTCCTACGAGCAGTACTTC.

Notes on this clone: A junction boundary mismatches the germline segment, possibly from a read error. The V and J genes are TRBV27 and TRBJ2-1; 11 nucleotides line up with TRBD2. This CDR3 region has 18 residues. The germline V gene encodes CDR1 MNHEY and CDR2 SMNVEV (reference sequence). CDR3 DNA sequence: TGTGCCAGCACTATGAGGCTAGCGGGGGGCAGCTCCGACAATGAGCAGTTCTTC. Protein: CASTMRLAGGSSDNEQFF.

The CDR3 loop is CASSSGTGGGSYEQYF. The CDR3 nucleotides are TGTGCCAGCAGTTCCGGGACAGGGGGCGGTTCCTACGAGCAGTACTTC. V and J are TRBV6-5 and TRBJ2-7; 12 bases line up with TRBD1. Looked up from germline, CDR1 is MNHEY and CDR2 is SVGAGI. The CDR3 runs to 16 residues. Trimming at V came to 4 bases and at J to 1 base, leaving 5 bases not matched to a gene.

The J gene is TRBJ2-1, the V gene TRBV6-5; 7 bases are a match to TRBD2. The junction had 9 bases not matched to a gene; V was cut back by 5 bases and J by 5 bases. Germline assignment: CDR1 MNHEY and CDR2 SVGAGI. The CDR3 extends over 15 amino acids. CDR3 coding DNA: TGTGCCAGCAGTCTCCTAGCGGACCCCGACAATGAGCAGTTCTTC. Amino acids: CASSLLADPDNEQFF.

The CDR3 DNA is TGTGCCAGCAGTGCGCTACGAGAGACCCAGTACTTC. Its translation is CASSALRETQYF. This chain connects TRBV2 to TRBJ2-5; no clear D gene. The germline V and J ends were trimmed by 4 bases and 4 bases, with 7 bases remaining between them. Germline V gene data show CDR1 as SNHLY and CDR2 as FYNNEI. The CDR3 has 12 amino acids.

This chain links TRBV28 with TRBJ2-7; weak D call: TRBD2 (6 bases). Germline-derived CDR1 and CDR2 are MDHEN and SYDVKM. V was pared by 8 bases and J by 3 bases, with 11 bases between. The CDR3 covers 12 residues. In nucleotides, the CDR3 is TGTGCCAGCCAATTGGGGGGCTACGAGCAGTACTTC. Its translation: CASQLGGYEQYF.

The chain carries TRBV7-2 and TRBJ2-2; perhaps TRBD1 as D (5 bases). The CDR3 has 14 residues. The germline gives CDR1 SGHTA, CDR2 FQGNSA. V was trimmed by 4 bases and J by 2 bases, leaving 8 bases between them. CDR3 sequence reads: CASSSTGNTGELFF. The CDR3 bases are TGTGCCAGCAGCTCTACAGGAAACACCGGGGAGCTGTTTTTT.

This rearrangement joins TRBV4-2 to TRBJ2-3; maybe TRBD2 (6 bases). V lost 4 bases and J 0 bases, leaving 17 bases between the germline ends. The CDR3 runs 17 residues. The germline gives CDR1 LGHNA, CDR2 YNFKEQ. In nucleotides, the CDR3 is TGTGCCAGCAGCCTCCTGGAGACTAGAAAAAGCACAGATACGCAGTATTTT. It encodes CASSLLETRKSTDTQYF.

For this clone: The germline gene is not matched at one end of the junction; a read error may be the cause. The V call is TRBV7-7, the J call TRBJ2-1; 14 nucleotides match TRBD2. Germline V gene data show CDR1 as SSHAT and CDR2 as FNYEAQ (reference sequence). CDR3 length: 19 amino acids. Written as DNA, the CDR3 is TGTGCTAGCAGCTTAGCGCAGACTAGCGGGAGGGATGAGGTGGCTGAGCAGTTCTTC. Translation: CASSLAQTSGRDEVAEQFF.

The chain combines TRBV7-9 with TRBJ2-5; 7 bases align to TRBD2. Germline lookup yields CDR1 SEHNR and CDR2 FQNEAQ (reference sequence). The CDR3 extends over 16 amino acids. Germline trimming cut 2 bases from V and 5 bases from J; bases unmatched to any gene: 11. The CDR3 loop is CASSLLAGAGWETQYF. Written as DNA, the CDR3 is TGTGCCAGCAGCTTACTCGCCGGAGCGGGGTGGGAGACCCAGTACTTC.

V gene TRBV7-2 combines with J gene TRBJ1-2; D unresolved. V was cut by 2 bases and J by 3 bases, with 10 bases left in between. CDR3 length: 14 amino acids. Germline V gene data show CDR1 as SGHTA and CDR2 as FQGNSA. This CDR3 reads CASSLLESHYGYTF. DNA for the CDR3: TGTGCCAGCAGCTTATTGGAGAGCCACTATGGCTACACCTTC.

The rearrangement uses TRBV18 and TRBJ1-6, with 8 positions matching TRBD1. CDR1 is KGHSH, CDR2 LQKENI, per germline. CDR3 size: 16 residues. The V segment lost 3 bases and the J segment 3 bases; nucleotides outside the gene matches: 4. Here the CDR3 reads CASSPGQANYNSPLHF. The CDR3, as DNA: TGTGCCAGCTCACCGGGACAGGCCAACTATAATTCACCCCTCCACTTT. Full variable domain (rest looked up from reference TRBV18 and TRBJ1-6): NAGVMQNPRHLVRRRGQEARLRCSPMKGHSHVYWYRQLPEEGLKFMVYLQKENIIDESGMPKERFSAEFPKEGPSILRIQQVVRGDSAAYFCASSPGQANYNSPLHFGNGTRLTVT.

CDR3 nucleotides: TGCGCCAGCAGCCTCGAGGGACAGGGAGGCAATGAGCAGTTCTTC. Protein product: CASSLEGQGGNEQFF. The gene calls are TRBV4-1 and TRBJ2-1, with 9 bases fitting TRBD1. The CDR3 consists of 15 residues. Trimming cost V 4 bases and J 6 bases; bases outside gene matches: 7. The V gene's germline CDR1 is MGHRA and CDR2 YSYEKL.

The chain uses TRBV18 and TRBJ1-1; TRBD1 agrees at 9 bases. The V gene end was trimmed by 3 bases and the J gene end by 4 bases; junction bases not matched to a gene: 18. This CDR3 comprises 19 residues. Germline V CDR1 and CDR2: KGHSH, LQKENI. Here the CDR3 DNA reads TGTGCCAGCTCACCTGCCCGGGACAGGGCGGGGGTTGTCGGCACTGAAGCTTTCTTT. It yields the protein CASSPARDRAGVVGTEAFF.